The rows below give T cell receptor beta chains drawn from one sample of a study of Graves' ophthalmopathy and Graves' hyperthyroidism. MiXCR, applied by TCRdb to the multiplex PCR reads, yields one record per CDR3 protein. The sample holds over a million distinct CDR3 sequences, roughly two fifths seen once. Sequencing used peripheral blood or thyroid tissue (not recorded which). Receptors were obtained from an adult man with Graves' hyperthyroidism. The conserved cysteine and the conserved F or W are not part of the CDR3 here.

12 | TRBJ1-2 | TRBV9 | ASSVEGPLYGYT
12 | TRBJ2-1 | TRBV24-1 | ATSEERSYNEQF
15 | TRBJ2-7 | TRBV12-3/TRBV12-4 | ASSSRSGVSRTYEQY
11 | TRBJ1-3 | TRBV12-3/TRBV12-4 | ASSHRERDTIY
12 | TRBJ2-7 | TRBV6-5 | ASSRTEALGEQY
13 | TRBJ1-5 | TRBV12-3/TRBV12-4 | ASSAQGPSNQPQH
12 | TRBJ2-7 | TRBV29-1 | SVEATDSPYEQY
13 | TRBJ1-3 | TRBV25-1 | ASTDLGKTGNTIY
14 | TRBJ1-6 | TRBV20-1 | SARPLGQGSHSPLH
12 | TRBJ2-7 | TRBV2 | ASSDGREYGEQY